This T cell receptor beta chain appears in the sequencing data of a study of T cell responses to AZD1222 COVID-19 vaccine. In germline, CDR1 is SQVTM, CDR2 ANQGSEA. The trim removed 5 bases at V and 4 bases at J, leaving 3 bases unmatched. The CDR3 loop spans 13 amino acids. Method: immunoSEQ multiplex PCR; TCRdb's copy keeps in-frame clones and lacks some. The table includes about 110,000 clones, approximately 89% detected once. Pooled samples include second doses given at about 4 or 12 weeks. The sequence was collected from an adult who received the AZD1222 COVID-19 vaccine. The V gene is TRBV29-1, the J gene TRBJ2-1; TRBD1 agrees at 9 bases. This specimen was peripheral blood, taken 28 days after the second AZD1222 dose. The CDR3 protein is CSVLGTGYNEQFF. The CDR3 DNA reads TGCAGCGTTCTTGGGACAGGGTACAATGAGCAGTTCTTC.